This record covers a single TCR beta chain. The target antigen is unknown. The data stem from a study of cytomegalovirus exposure and HLA in healthy donors. CDR1 and CDR2 (germline): SNHLY, FYNNEI. The CDR3 extends over 16 amino acids. V dropped 5 bases and J dropped 1 base, with 16 bases sitting between them. Findings and limits, study-wide: Only CMV serostatus was available as immune exposure information. Data from an earlier analysis indicated that most TCR beta V segments were productive either about 87% or about 30% of the time. Later, TCR association rates were found to vary by HLA locus, highest for DRB1 and lowest for HLA-C. One variant, a missense change in DCLRE1C, was linked in a later analysis to TCR beta V- and J-gene trimming.

The study ran its PCR with 60 Vbeta and 13 Jbeta primers. Some clones are missing from TCRdb's copy, which holds only in-frame ones; the method was immunoSEQ multiplex PCR. The table shows over 150,000 clones, with roughly four fifths occurring only once. The chain couples TRBV2 to TRBJ2-3; tentative D call: TRBD1 (5 bases). The origin of this receptor is a man between 50 and 59 years old in good health and CMV-seropositive. Sample: PBMCs. In nucleotides, the CDR3 is TGTGCCAGCAGTTTAGGTGTAGGGGAAGGCACAGATACGCAGTATTTT. Amino acid sequence: CASSLGVGEGTDTQYF.